The T cell receptor beta chain under discussion was sequenced for a study of T cells in Graves' hyperthyroidism and ophthalmopathy. Broader study findings: With a median lead of around 6.7 months before onset, the model predicted ophthalmopathy.

RNA transcripts gave rise to amplified TCR beta CDR3 regions. In the first-round RT-PCR of the TCR CDR3, the HTBI primer set was used. In TCRdb, the multiplex PCR reads were re-called with MiXCR into one record per CDR3 protein. Of about 700,000 distinct CDR3 sequences in the sample, 14% are singletons; the top ten hold 10%. V shed 0 bases and J shed 9 bases, with 6 bases lying between them. Germline-derived CDR1 and CDR2 are SEHNR and FQNEAQ (reference sequence). The length of the CDR3 is 12 residues. Hyperthyroidism, newly diagnosed and lasting under 2 months, affected patients aged 18 to 65. Patients were excluded for uncontrolled infection, other autoimmune disease, pregnancy or lactation. This clonotype was detected ten times or more. Its antigen is still unknown.

The source of this sequence is a woman aged 18-30 years with Graves' hyperthyroidism. The rearrangement uses TRBV7-9 and TRBJ2-1, with D unresolved. Material for sequencing was blood. The CDR3 sequence: CASSLATGEQFF. DNA of the CDR3: TGTGCCAGCAGCTTAGCTACGGGTGAGCAGTTCTTC.